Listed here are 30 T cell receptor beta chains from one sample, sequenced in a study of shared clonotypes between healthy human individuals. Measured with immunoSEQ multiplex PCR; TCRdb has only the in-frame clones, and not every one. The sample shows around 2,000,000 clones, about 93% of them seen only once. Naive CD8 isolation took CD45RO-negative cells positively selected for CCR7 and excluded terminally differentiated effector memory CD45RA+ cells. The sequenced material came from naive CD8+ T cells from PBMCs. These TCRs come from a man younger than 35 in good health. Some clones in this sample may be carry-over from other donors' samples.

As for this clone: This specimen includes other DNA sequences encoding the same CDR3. The CDR3 here is CASSLGNRAYEQYF. Here the CDR3 DNA reads TGTGCCAGCAGCTTAGGTAACAGGGCCTACGAGCAGTACTTC. The chain uses TRBV7-9 and TRBJ2-7, with D possibly matching TRBD1 (6 bases). CDR3 length equals 14 residues. Germline CDR1 SEHNR, CDR2 FQNEAQ (reference sequence). V lost 1 base and J lost 2, with 9 bases in between.

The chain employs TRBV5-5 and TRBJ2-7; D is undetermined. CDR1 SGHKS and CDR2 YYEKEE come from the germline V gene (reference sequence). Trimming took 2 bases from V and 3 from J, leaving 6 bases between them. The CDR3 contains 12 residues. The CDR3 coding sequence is TGTGCCAGCAGCTTCGACCTCTACGAGCAGTACTTC. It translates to CASSFDLYEQYF.

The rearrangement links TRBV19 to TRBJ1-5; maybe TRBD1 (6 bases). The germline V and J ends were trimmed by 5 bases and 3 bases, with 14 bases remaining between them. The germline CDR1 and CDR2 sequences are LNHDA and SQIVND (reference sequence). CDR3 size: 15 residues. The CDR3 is CASSPRGTYNQPQHF. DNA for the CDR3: TGTGCCAGTAGTCCGAGGGGGACGTACAATCAGCCCCAGCATTTT.

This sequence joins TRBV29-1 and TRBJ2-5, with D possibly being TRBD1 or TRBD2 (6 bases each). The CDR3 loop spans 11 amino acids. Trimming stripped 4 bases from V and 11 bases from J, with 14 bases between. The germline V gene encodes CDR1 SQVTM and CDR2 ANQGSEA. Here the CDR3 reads CSVVRGGGQYF. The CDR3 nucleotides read TGCAGCGTTGTCCGAGGAGGGGGGCAGTACTTC. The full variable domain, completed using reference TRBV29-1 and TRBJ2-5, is SAVISQKPSRDICQRGTSLTIQCQVDSQVTMMFWYRQQPGQSLTLIATANQGSEATYESGFVIDKFPISRPNLTFSTLTVSNMSPEDSSIYLCSVVRGGGQYFGPGTRLLVL.

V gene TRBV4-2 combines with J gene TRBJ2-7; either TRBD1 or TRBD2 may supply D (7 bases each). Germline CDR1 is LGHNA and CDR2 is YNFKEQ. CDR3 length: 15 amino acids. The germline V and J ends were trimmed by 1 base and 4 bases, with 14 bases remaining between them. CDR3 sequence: CASSQAGGDLYEQYF. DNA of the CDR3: TGTGCCAGCAGCCAAGCAGGGGGGGATCTTTACGAGCAGTACTTC.

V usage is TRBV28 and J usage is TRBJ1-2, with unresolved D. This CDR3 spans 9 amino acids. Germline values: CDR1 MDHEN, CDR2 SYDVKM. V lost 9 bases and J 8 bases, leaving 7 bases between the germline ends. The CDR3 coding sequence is TGTGCCAGTAGGGTGGGCTACACCTTC. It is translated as CASRVGYTF.

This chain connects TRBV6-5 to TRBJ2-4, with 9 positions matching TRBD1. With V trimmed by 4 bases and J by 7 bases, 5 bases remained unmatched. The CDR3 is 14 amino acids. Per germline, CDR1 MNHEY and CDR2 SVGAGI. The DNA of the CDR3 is TGTGCCAGCAGTTCCGGGACAGGGTACAACATTCAGTACTTC. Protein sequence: CASSSGTGYNIQYF.

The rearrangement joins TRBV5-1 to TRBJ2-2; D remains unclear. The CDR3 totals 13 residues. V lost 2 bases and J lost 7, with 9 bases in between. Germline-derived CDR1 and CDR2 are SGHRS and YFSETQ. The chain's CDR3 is CASSFSELGELFF. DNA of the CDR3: TGCGCCAGCAGCTTTTCGGAGCTCGGGGAGCTGTTTTTT.

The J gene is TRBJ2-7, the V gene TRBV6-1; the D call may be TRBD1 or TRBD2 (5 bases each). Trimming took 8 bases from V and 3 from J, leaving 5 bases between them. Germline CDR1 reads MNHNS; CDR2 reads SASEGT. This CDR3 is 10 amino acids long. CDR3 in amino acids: CASGGYEQYF. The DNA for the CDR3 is TGTGCCAGCGGGGGCTACGAGCAGTACTTC.

CDR3 coding DNA: TGTGCCAGCAGCCGACCCGGACTAGCGGGGGCCCTTTCCACCGGGGAGCTGTTTTTT. It specifies CASSRPGLAGALSTGELFF. The rearrangement links TRBV27 to TRBJ2-2; TRBD2 agrees at 13 bases. This CDR3 comprises 19 residues. V lost 6 bases and J lost 4; bases outside the gene matches: 14. Germline V lookup: CDR1 MNHEY, CDR2 SMNVEV (reference sequence).

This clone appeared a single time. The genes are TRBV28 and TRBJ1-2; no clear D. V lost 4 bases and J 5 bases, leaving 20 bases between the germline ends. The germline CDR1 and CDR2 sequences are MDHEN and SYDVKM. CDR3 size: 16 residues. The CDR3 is CASSSRVGRIQYGYTF. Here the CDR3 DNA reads TGTGCCAGCAGTTCCCGGGTAGGCCGTATTCAATATGGCTACACCTTC.

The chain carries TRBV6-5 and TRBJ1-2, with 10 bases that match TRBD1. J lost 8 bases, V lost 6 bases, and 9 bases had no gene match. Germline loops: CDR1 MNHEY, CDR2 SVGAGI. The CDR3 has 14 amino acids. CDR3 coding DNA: TGTGCCAGCAGCGAGACAGGGGGCGCGGTGGGCTACACCTTC. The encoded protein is CASSETGGAVGYTF.

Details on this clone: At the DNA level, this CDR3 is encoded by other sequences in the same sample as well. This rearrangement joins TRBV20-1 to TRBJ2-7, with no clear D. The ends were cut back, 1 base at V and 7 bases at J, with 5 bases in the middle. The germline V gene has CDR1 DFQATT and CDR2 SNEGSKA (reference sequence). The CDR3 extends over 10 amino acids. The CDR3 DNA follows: TGCAGTGCTAGAGCGGGTGAGCAGTACTTC. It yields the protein CSARAGEQYF.

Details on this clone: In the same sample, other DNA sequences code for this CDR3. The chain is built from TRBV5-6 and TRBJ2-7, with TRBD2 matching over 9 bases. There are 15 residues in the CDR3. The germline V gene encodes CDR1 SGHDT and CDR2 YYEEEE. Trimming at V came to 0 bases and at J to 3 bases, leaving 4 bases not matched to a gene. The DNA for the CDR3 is TGTGCCAGCAGCTTGGGTGCGGGAGGGTTCTACGAGCAGTACTTC. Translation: CASSLGAGGFYEQYF.

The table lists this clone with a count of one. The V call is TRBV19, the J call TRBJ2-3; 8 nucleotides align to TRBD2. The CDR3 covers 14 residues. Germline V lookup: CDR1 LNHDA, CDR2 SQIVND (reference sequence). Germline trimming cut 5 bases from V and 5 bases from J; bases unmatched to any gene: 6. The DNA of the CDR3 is TGTGCCAGTAGTCCACGGACTAGCCGAGATACGCAGTATTTT. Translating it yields CASSPRTSRDTQYF.

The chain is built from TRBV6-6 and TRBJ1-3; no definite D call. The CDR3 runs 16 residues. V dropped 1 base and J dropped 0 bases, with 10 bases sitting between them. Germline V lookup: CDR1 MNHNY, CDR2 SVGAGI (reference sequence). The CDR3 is CASSYYQFHSGNTIYF. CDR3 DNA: TGTGCCAGCAGTTACTATCAGTTTCACTCTGGAAACACCATATATTTT.

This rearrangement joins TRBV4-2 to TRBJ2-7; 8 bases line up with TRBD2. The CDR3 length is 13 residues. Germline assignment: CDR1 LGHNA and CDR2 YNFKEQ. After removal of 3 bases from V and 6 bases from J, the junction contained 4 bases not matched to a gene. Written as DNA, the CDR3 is TGTGCCAGCAGCCAGGGACTAGTAGGCGAGCAGTACTTC. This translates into CASSQGLVGEQYF.

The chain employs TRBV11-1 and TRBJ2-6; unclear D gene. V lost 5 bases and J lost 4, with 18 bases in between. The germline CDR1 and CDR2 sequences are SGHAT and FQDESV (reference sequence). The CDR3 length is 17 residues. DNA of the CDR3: TGTGCCAGCAGCCCCATCCGCCTCTCCTCGGGGGCCAACGTCCTGACTTTC. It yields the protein CASSPIRLSSGANVLTF. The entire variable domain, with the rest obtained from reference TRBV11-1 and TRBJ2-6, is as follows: EAEVAQSPRYKITEKSQAVAFWCDPISGHATLYWYRQILGQGPELLVQFQDESVVDDSQLPKDRFSAERLKGVDSTLKIQPAELGDSAMYLCASSPIRLSSGANVLTFGAGSRLTVL.

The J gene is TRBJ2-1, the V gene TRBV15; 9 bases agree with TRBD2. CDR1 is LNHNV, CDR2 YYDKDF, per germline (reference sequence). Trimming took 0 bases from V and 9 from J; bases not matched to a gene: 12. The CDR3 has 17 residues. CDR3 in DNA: TGTGCCACCAGCAGAGATCAGTTGGTTAGCGGGAGAGGTGAGCAGTTCTTC. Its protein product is CATSRDQLVSGRGEQFF.

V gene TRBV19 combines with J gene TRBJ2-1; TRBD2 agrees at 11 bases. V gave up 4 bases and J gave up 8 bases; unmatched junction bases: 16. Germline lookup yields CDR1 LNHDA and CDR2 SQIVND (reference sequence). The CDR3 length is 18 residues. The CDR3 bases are TGTGCCAGTAGTAACCGACTAGCGGGACTCCCGACCAGCGATGAGCAGTTCTTC. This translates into CASSNRLAGLPTSDEQFF. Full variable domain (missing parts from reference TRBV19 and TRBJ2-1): DGGITQSPKYLFRKEGQNVTLSCEQNLNHDAMYWYRQDPGQGLRLIYYSQIVNDFQKGDIAEGYSVSREKKESFPLTVTSAQKNPTAFYLCASSNRLAGLPTSDEQFFGPGTRLTVL.

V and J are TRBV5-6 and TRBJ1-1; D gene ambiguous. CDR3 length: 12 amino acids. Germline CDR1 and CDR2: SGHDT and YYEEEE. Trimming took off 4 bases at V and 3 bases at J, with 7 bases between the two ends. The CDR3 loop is CASSQSYTEAFF. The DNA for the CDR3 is TGTGCCAGCAGCCAAAGCTACACTGAAGCTTTCTTT.

The CDR3 sequence: CASSLSGRPQETQYF. The CDR3 DNA sequence: TGTGCCAGCAGTCTTAGCGGGAGGCCACAAGAGACCCAGTACTTC. The chain has TRBV9 and TRBJ2-5; TRBD2 agrees at 10 bases. Per germline, CDR1 SGDLS and CDR2 YYNGEE. The CDR3 contains 15 residues. Trimming removed 5 bases from V and 2 bases from J; junction bases left unmatched: 6.

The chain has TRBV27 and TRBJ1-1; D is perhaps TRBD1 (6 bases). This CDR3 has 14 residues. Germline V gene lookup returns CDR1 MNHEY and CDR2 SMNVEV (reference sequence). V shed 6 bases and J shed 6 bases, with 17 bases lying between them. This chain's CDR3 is CASRGGGGGSEAFF. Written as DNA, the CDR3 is TGTGCCAGCAGGGGGGGCGGCGGGGGATCTGAAGCTTTCTTT.

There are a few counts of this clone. The CDR3 loop is CSASTGFGGNTEAFF. CDR3 sequence (DNA): TGCAGCGCATCGACAGGGTTCGGAGGAAACACTGAAGCTTTCTTT. The chain links TRBV29-1 to TRBJ1-1; TRBD1 aligns across 7 bases. Germline CDR1 is SQVTM and CDR2 is ANQGSEA. This CDR3 has 15 residues. Trimming cost V 7 bases and J 2 bases; bases outside gene matches: 13.

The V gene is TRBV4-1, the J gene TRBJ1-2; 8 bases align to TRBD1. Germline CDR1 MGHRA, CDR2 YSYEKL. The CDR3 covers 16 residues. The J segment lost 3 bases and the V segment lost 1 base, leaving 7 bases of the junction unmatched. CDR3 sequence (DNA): TGCGCCAGCAGCCAAGTTCTCACAGGGGGGGACTATGGCTACACCTTC. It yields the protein CASSQVLTGGDYGYTF.

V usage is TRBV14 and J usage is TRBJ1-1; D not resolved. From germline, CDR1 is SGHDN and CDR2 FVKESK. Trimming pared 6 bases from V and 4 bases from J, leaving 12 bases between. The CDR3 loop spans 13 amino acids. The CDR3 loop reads CASSQPTGTEAFF. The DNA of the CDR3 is TGTGCCAGCAGTCAGCCTACGGGCACTGAAGCTTTCTTT.

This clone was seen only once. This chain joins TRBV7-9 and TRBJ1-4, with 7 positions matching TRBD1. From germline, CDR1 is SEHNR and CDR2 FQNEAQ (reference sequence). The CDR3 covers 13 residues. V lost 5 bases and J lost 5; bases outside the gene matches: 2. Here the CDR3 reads CASSADRNEKLFF. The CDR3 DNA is TGTGCCAGCAGCGCGGACAGGAATGAAAAACTGTTTTTT.

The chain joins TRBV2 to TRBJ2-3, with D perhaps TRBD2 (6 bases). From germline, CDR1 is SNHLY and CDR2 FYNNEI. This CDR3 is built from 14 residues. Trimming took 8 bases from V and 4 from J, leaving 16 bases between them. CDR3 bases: TGTGCCAGCGGGTTGTCGGGAGTAGCAGATACGCAGTATTTT. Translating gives CASGLSGVADTQYF.

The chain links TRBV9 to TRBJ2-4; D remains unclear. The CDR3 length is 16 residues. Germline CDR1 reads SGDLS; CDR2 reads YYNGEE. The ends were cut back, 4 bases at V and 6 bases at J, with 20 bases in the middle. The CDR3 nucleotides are TGTGCCAGCAGCACCAGAGATAGCCCACGCGGAAACATTCAGTACTTC. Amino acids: CASSTRDSPRGNIQYF. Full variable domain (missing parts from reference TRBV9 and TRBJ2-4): DSGVTQTPKHLITATGQRVTLRCSPRSGDLSVYWYQQSLDQGLQFLIQYYNGEERAKGNILERFSAQQFPDLHSELNLSSLELGDSALYFCASSTRDSPRGNIQYFGAGTRLSVL.

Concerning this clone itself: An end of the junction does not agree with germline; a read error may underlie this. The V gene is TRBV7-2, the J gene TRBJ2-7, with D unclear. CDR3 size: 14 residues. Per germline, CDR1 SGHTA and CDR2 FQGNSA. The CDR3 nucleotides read TGTGTCAGCAGCGAAGGCGCTAGCTCCTACGAGCAGTACTTC. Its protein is CVSSEGASSYEQYF.